A single sample is the source of the 5 T cell receptor beta chains below, sequenced in a study of vaccination effects on CD4 cells after COVID-19. Prior to sequencing, the ViraFEST assay stimulated PBMC with viral peptide pools, which expanded the antigen-specific CD4+ T cells. Following culture for about ten days, CD4+ T cells were isolated. For these TCRs, the target antigens are not known. TCRdb keeps only in-frame clones here, not all; method: immunoSEQ multiplex PCR. The repertoire holds roughly 14,000 clones, with just over 75% as singletons. Sample: CD4+ T cells from PBMCs cultured with HCoV-229E spike peptides, taken before COVID-19 vaccination. The receptor source for this set is a human donor who received a COVID-19 vaccine.

The chain carries TRBV18 and TRBJ1-3; D is undetermined. The germline V gene has CDR1 KGHSH and CDR2 LQKENI. The CDR3 spans 16 residues. Trimming removed 3 bases at V and 2 bases at J, with 14 bases between. Written as DNA, the CDR3 is TGTGCCAGCTCACCTTTCCGGGAGGAGACTGGAAACACCATATATTTT. Its protein product is CASSPFREETGNTIYF.

This clone was detected a few times. V gene TRBV6-6 combines with J gene TRBJ1-2; D is perhaps TRBD1 (6 bases). Germline CDR1 reads MNHNY; CDR2 reads SVGAGI (reference sequence). CDR3 length equals 17 residues. The V end was cut by 5 bases, the J end by 5 bases, with 24 bases between. The CDR3 region is CASSPTQSLQGPYGYTF. For the CDR3, the DNA is TGTGCCAGCAGTCCCACACAGTCGCTACAGGGCCCATATGGCTACACCTTC.

CDR3 amino acids: CSGGTTEAFF. Here the CDR3 DNA reads TGCAGCGGAGGGACGACTGAAGCTTTCTTT. This chain connects TRBV29-1 to TRBJ1-1, with D possibly being TRBD1 (5 bases). This CDR3 has 10 residues. From germline, CDR1 is SQVTM and CDR2 ANQGSEA. The V end was cut by 7 bases, the J end by 5 bases, with 8 bases between.

This rearrangement joins TRBV24-1 to TRBJ2-2, with no clear D. V shed 1 base and J shed 2 bases, with 4 bases lying between them. The CDR3 is 14 amino acids. Germline assignment: CDR1 KGHDR and CDR2 SFDVKD. The CDR3 here is CATSDFKNTGELFF. For the CDR3, the DNA is TGTGCCACCAGTGATTTCAAAAACACCGGGGAGCTGTTTTTT.

This clone was recorded only once. This chain uses TRBV18 with TRBJ1-1; 7 nucleotides match TRBD1. CDR1 and CDR2 (germline): KGHSH, LQKENI. The CDR3 is 12 amino acids. V trimming: 3 bases; J trimming: 7 bases; junction bases outside the gene matches: 2. CDR3 protein: CASSPGQDEAFF. The CDR3 region has the DNA TGTGCCAGCTCACCCGGACAGGATGAAGCTTTCTTT.